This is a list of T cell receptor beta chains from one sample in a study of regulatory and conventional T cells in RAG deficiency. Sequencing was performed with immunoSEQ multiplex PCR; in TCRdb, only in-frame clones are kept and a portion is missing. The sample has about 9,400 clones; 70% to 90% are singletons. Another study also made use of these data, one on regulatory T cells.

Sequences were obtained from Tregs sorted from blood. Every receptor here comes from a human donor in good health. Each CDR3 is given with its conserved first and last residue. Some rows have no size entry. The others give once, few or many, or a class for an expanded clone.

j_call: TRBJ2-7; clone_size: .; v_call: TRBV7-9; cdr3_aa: CASSLAGPSPEQYF
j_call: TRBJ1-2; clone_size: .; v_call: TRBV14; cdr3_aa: CASSQDPRGTGGYTF
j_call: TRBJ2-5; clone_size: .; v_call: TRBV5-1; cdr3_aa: CASGPGRGSSAVDF
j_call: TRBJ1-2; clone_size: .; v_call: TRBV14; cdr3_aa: CASSPLGRIYGYAF
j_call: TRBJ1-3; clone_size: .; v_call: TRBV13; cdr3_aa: CASSEQGATGNTIYF
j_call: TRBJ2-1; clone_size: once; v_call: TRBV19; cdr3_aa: CASSIVDSNYNEQFF
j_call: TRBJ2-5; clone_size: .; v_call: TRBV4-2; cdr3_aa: CASSQDWRREETQYF
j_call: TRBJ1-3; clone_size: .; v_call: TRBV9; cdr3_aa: CASSNGPLSDTIYF
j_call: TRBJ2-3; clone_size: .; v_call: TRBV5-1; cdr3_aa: CASSLVPGSTDTQYF
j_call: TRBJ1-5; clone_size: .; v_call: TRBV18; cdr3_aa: CASSHTASGQPQHF